Below, 12 T cell receptor beta chains from the same sample are listed, as sequenced in a study of metastatic and nonmetastatic thyroid tumors. None of the patients had undergone any treatment ahead of thyroid surgery. TCRdb re-called the PCR reads with MiXCR. This sample has approximately 21,000 clones, with approximately 30% found just once. The sample taken for sequencing was tumor tissue. All receptors come from a female donor with papillary thyroid cancer or a benign thyroid nodule (not recorded which). Some clones in this sample may be carry-over from other donors' samples.

This clone was seen once. The J gene is TRBJ1-6, the V gene TRBV20-1; TRBD1 matches at 7 bases. The V and J ends lost 4 bases and 5 bases, in that order; junction bases with no gene match: 8. Germline V gene data show CDR1 as DFQATT and CDR2 as SNEGSKA (reference sequence). The CDR3 has 15 residues. The chain's CDR3 is CSAIPGGGDNSPLHF. The CDR3 DNA is TGCAGTGCTATTCCAGGAGGGGGCGATAATTCACCCCTCCACTTT.

The rearrangement joins TRBV27 to TRBJ1-6; weak D call: TRBD1 (6 bases). The germline CDR1 and CDR2 sequences are MNHEY and SMNVEV (reference sequence). The CDR3 sequence is 15 residues long. With 1 base removed from V and 5 bases from J, the gap between germline ends came to 9 bases. The CDR3 sequence is CASSLLGQNNSPLHF. CDR3 DNA: TGTGCCAGCAGTTTATTAGGACAGAATAATTCACCCCTCCACTTT.

This clone has at least ten counts. The rearrangement links TRBV6-1 to TRBJ2-2; TRBD2 matches 15 bases. The germline V gene has CDR1 MNHNS and CDR2 SASEGT. The CDR3 length is 19 residues. With 4 bases clipped from V and 4 bases from J, the junction kept 10 bases outside the gene matches. This CDR3 is CASSAPPGLAGGTTGELFF. In nucleotides, the CDR3 is TGTGCCAGCAGTGCACCACCGGGACTAGCGGGGGGAACCACCGGGGAGCTGTTTTTT.

In regard to this clone: At one of its ends the junction is not consistent with the germline gene, which may arise from a read error. The chain uses TRBV6-4 and TRBJ2-2, with D possibly being TRBD1 or TRBD2 (5 bases each). The germline gives CDR1 MRHNA, CDR2 SNTAGT. This CDR3 contains 14 residues. CDR3 sequence: CSSSDARVGGQLFF. CDR3 coding DNA: TGTTCCAGCAGTGACGCCAGGGTCGGCGGGCAGCTGTTTTTT.

This chain connects TRBV4-2 to TRBJ2-5; tentatively, D is TRBD2 (6 bases). With 0 bases removed from V and 1 base from J, the gap between germline ends came to 9 bases. CDR3 size: 15 residues. CDR1 and CDR2 from the germline V gene are LGHNA and YNFKEQ. The CDR3 loop is CASSQDRRGQETQYF. DNA for the CDR3: TGTGCCAGCAGCCAAGATAGGCGGGGCCAAGAGACCCAGTACTTC.

Sample share makes this clone large. The chain combines TRBV4-1 with TRBJ1-1; D call uncertain. Germline V gene data show CDR1 as MGHRA and CDR2 as YSYEKL. Trimming pared 1 base from V and 1 base from J, leaving 7 bases between. The CDR3 sequence is 14 residues long. This CDR3 is CASSQVDWNTEAFF. CDR3 nucleotide sequence: TGCGCCAGCAGCCAAGTTGATTGGAACACTGAAGCTTTCTTT.

The chain has TRBV3-1 and TRBJ2-7, with 8 positions matching TRBD1. Germline V lookup: CDR1 LGHDT, CDR2 YNNKEL (reference sequence). There are 14 residues in the CDR3. V lost 1 base and J lost 3; bases outside the gene matches: 2. The DNA of the CDR3 is TGTGCCAGCAGCCAAGTGGACAGGGTCTACGAGCAGTACTTC. Translation gives CASSQVDRVYEQYF.

Many counts were recorded for this clone. This chain uses TRBV5-6 with TRBJ2-2; TRBD1 might be the D (5 bases). The germline gives CDR1 SGHDT, CDR2 YYEEEE. Trimming took 4 bases from V and 7 from J, leaving 17 bases between them. The CDR3 has 15 residues. The DNA of the CDR3 is TGTGCCAGCAGCCCTCCAGGGATCTCGGGCGGGGAGCTGTTTTTT. Translating gives CASSPPGISGGELFF.

A word on this clone: This may come from a read error, since a much larger clone is one base off. V gene TRBV27 combines with J gene TRBJ1-1; no definite D call. Germline CDR1 reads MNHEY; CDR2 reads SMNVEV (reference sequence). This CDR3 contains 12 residues. CDR3 sequence: CASSLGGSEALF. The DNA for the CDR3 is TGTGCCAGCAGTTTGGGAGGTAGTGAAGCTTTATTT.

This clone came up a few times. V and J are TRBV6-2 or TRBV6-3 and TRBJ1-3, with D unresolved. CDR3 size: 13 residues. V gave up 0 bases and J gave up 8 bases, with 8 bases separating them. Germline V CDR1 and CDR2: MNHEY, SVGEGT. The CDR3 protein is CASSYSGGDTIYF. For the CDR3, the DNA is TGTGCCAGCAGTTACTCCGGCGGGGACACCATATATTTT.

The rearrangement joins TRBV20-1 to TRBJ1-4, with D uncertain. Germline V gene sequence: CDR1 DFQATT, CDR2 SNEGSKA (reference sequence). With 3 bases removed from V and 6 bases from J, the gap between germline ends came to 11 bases. This CDR3 contains 13 residues. CDR3 coding DNA: TGCAGTGCTAGGTCAGGAGGCGATGAAAAACTGTTTTTT. This translates into CSARSGGDEKLFF.

This clone was observed at least ten times. The chain recombines TRBV5-8 with TRBJ2-1, with TRBD2 matching 12 bases. Germline lookup yields CDR1 SGHTS and CDR2 YDEGEE. With 3 bases clipped from V and 3 bases from J, the junction kept 10 bases outside the gene matches. This CDR3 has 18 residues. CDR3 protein: CASSSQRTSGEIYNEQFF. The CDR3 nucleotides read TGTGCCAGCAGCTCACAACGGACTAGCGGGGAAATCTACAATGAGCAGTTCTTC.